This passage covers 22 T cell receptor beta chains from one sample sequenced in a study of blood T cell repertoires in COVID-19. Data came from immunoSEQ multiplex PCR; TCRdb stores just in-frame clones and leaves some out. In the table there are 150,000 to 200,000 clones, 80% to 85% of which are singletons. The sequenced sample consisted of PBMCs or T cells enriched from blood (not recorded which). These receptors were collected from a man aged 65 to 79 who had been exposed to COVID-19.

The chain links TRBV3-1 (or the pseudogene TRBV3-2) to TRBJ2-5; no clear D gene. The germline gives CDR1 LGHDT, CDR2 YNNKEL (reference sequence). With 1 base removed from V and 7 bases from J, the gap between germline ends came to 4 bases. This CDR3 is built from 11 residues. CDR3 residues: CASSQGGTQYF. Here the CDR3 DNA reads TGTGCCAGCAGCCAAGGAGGGACCCAGTACTTC.

The CDR3 DNA reads TGTGCCAGCTCACCACGGGACAGGGTTGGTGGCTACACCTTC. Protein sequence: CASSPRDRVGGYTF. The rearrangement links TRBV18 to TRBJ1-2, with TRBD1 matching over 9 bases. V dropped 1 base and J dropped 7; count of bases not matched to a gene: 4. Germline V gene sequence: CDR1 KGHSH, CDR2 LQKENI. The CDR3 is 14 amino acids.

The V call is TRBV6-5, the J call TRBJ2-5; D is possibly TRBD1 (6 bases). The CDR3 contains 14 residues. V lost 5 bases to trimming and J lost 5 bases, with 15 bases between them. From germline, CDR1 is MNHEY and CDR2 SVGAGI. The CDR3 coding sequence is TGTGCCAGCAGTCCCGGGACAACTAGGGAGACCCAGTACTTC. Protein: CASSPGTTRETQYF.

This clone was recorded only once. V usage is TRBV6-1 and J usage is TRBJ2-5; 7 bases are a match to TRBD2. The CDR3 covers 13 residues. The V segment lost 1 base and the J segment 9 bases; nucleotides outside the gene matches: 5. Per the germline V gene, CDR1 is MNHNS and CDR2 is SASEGT. In DNA, the CDR3 is TGTGCCAGCAGTGAAGGTTGGGGAGGGGCCCAGTACTTC. It encodes CASSEGWGGAQYF.

The CDR3 nucleotides read TGTGCCAGCAGCCCCCGGACGGGGGACAATTCACCCCTCCACTTT. It yields the protein CASSPRTGDNSPLHF. J is TRBJ1-6 and V is TRBV7-2; weak D call: TRBD1 (5 bases). Germline V gives CDR1 SGHTA, CDR2 FQGNSA. The ends were cut back, 5 bases at V and 7 bases at J, with 15 bases in the middle. The CDR3 is 15 residues long. The complete variable domain, with remaining parts taken from reference TRBV7-2 and TRBJ1-6, reads GAGVSQSPSNKVTEKGKDVELRCDPISGHTALYWYRQSLGQGLEFLIYFQGNSAPDKSGLPSDRFSAERTGGSVSTLTIQRTQQEDSAVYLCASSPRTGDNSPLHFGNGTRLTVT.

V and J are TRBV5-5 and TRBJ2-2, with 10 positions matching TRBD2. With V trimmed by 0 bases and J by 4 bases, 3 bases remained unmatched. Germline V CDR1 and CDR2: SGHKS, YYEKEE (reference sequence). The length of the CDR3 is 16 residues. The CDR3 sequence: CASSLVSGGPTGELFF. The CDR3 nucleotides read TGTGCCAGCAGCTTGGTTAGCGGGGGGCCCACCGGGGAGCTGTTTTTT.

The chain couples TRBV5-6 to TRBJ2-4; D is perhaps TRBD1 (6 bases). V was pared by 1 base and J by 6 bases, with 14 bases between. This CDR3 has 15 residues. Germline V CDR1 and CDR2: SGHDT, YYEEEE. CDR3 region: CASSLSQGTTNIQYF. Here the CDR3 DNA reads TGTGCCAGCAGCTTGAGTCAGGGGACAACAAACATTCAGTACTTC. Together with reference TRBV5-6 and TRBJ2-4, the CDR3 gives the full variable domain: DAGVTQSPTHLIKTRGQQVTLRCSPKSGHDTVSWYQQALGQGPQFIFQYYEEEERQRGNFPDRFSGHQFPNYSSELNVNALLLGDSALYLCASSLSQGTTNIQYFGAGTRLSVL.

The chain couples TRBV5-1 to TRBJ1-1; D is undetermined. The CDR3 has 16 amino acids. V was trimmed by 0 bases and J by 1 base, leaving 13 bases between them. Per the germline V gene, CDR1 is SGHRS and CDR2 is YFSETQ. The DNA for the CDR3 is TGCGCCAGCAGCTTGGAGCTCGCGGTTCCGAACACTGAAGCTTTCTTT. Protein product: CASSLELAVPNTEAFF.

The chain carries TRBV21-1 and TRBJ2-7; whether TRBD2, the table's D call, matches the DNA was not checked. TRBV21-1 is listed as a pseudogene. The CDR3 consists of 15 residues. As DNA, the CDR3 is TGTGCCAGCAGCCCCCGAGGGCAGACGGACTACGAGCAGTACTTC. The encoded protein is CASSPRGQTDYEQYF.

This clone came up many times. The chain combines TRBV4-3 with TRBJ1-1; 7 positions agree with TRBD1. The V segment lost 3 bases and the J segment 6 bases; nucleotides outside the gene matches: 1. The germline CDR1 and CDR2 sequences are LGHNA and YSLEER. The CDR3 covers 12 residues. The CDR3 is CASSHRGAEAFF. CDR3 nucleotides: TGCGCCAGCAGCCACAGGGGGGCTGAAGCTTTCTTT.

This chain links TRBV28 with TRBJ2-7; 7 bases line up with TRBD1. Germline CDR1 and CDR2: MDHEN and SYDVKM. Germline trimming cut 10 bases from V and 5 bases from J; bases unmatched to any gene: 8. There are 12 residues in the CDR3. CDR3 residues: CATADRIHEQYF. CDR3 bases: TGTGCCACCGCGGACAGGATTCACGAGCAGTACTTC.

This clone has a single count. The rearrangement links TRBV4-1 to TRBJ2-5; TRBD2 matches at 8 bases. Trimming at V came to 0 bases and at J to 4 bases, leaving 10 bases not matched to a gene. CDR1 is MGHRA and CDR2 is YSYEKL in the germline V gene. This CDR3 is built from 17 residues. In DNA, the CDR3 is TGCGCCAGCAGCCAAGATGCGAACGGGGGGGCGGTAGAGACCCAGTACTTC. This gives the protein CASSQDANGGAVETQYF.

The rearrangement joins TRBV20-1 to TRBJ2-2; possible D gene TRBD1, 6 bases. The CDR3 is made up of 14 amino acids. Germline CDR1 is DFQATT and CDR2 is SNEGSKA (reference sequence). The V gene lost 3 bases and the J gene lost 2 bases, with 10 bases spanning the gap. The CDR3 nucleotides read TGCAGTGCTAGTGCAGGGACAAACACCGGGGAGCTGTTTTTT. Translation gives CSASAGTNTGELFF.

This clone is a singleton in its sample. This chain uses TRBV2 with TRBJ1-2, with TRBD1 matching 7 bases. The junction had 3 bases not matched to a gene; V was cut back by 3 bases and J by 8 bases. Germline assignment: CDR1 SNHLY and CDR2 FYNNEI. CDR3 length equals 12 residues. The CDR3 DNA reads TGTGCCAGCAGTGAGGCAGGGGGGGGCTACACCTTC. As protein: CASSEAGGGYTF.

This clone was seen once. The chain employs TRBV29-1 and TRBJ1-1; possibly TRBD1 for D (6 bases). The germline gives CDR1 SQVTM, CDR2 ANQGSEA. The CDR3 extends over 13 amino acids. V gave up 7 bases and J gave up 0 bases, with 12 bases separating them. CDR3 amino acids: CSAKDSLNTEAFF. The CDR3 coding sequence is TGCAGCGCTAAGGACAGTTTGAACACTGAAGCTTTCTTT.

V usage is TRBV28 and J usage is TRBJ1-4, with a tentative D call TRBD1 (5 bases). Trimming cost V 6 bases and J 6 bases, with 14 bases left between them. The CDR3 runs to 14 residues. CDR1 MDHEN and CDR2 SYDVKM come from the germline V gene. The CDR3 region has the DNA TGTGCCAGCAGACCAGGAGGGGCCCATGAAAAACTGTTTTTT. Translated: CASRPGGAHEKLFF.

The chain joins TRBV28 to TRBJ1-2; D not certain. Germline loops: CDR1 MDHEN, CDR2 SYDVKM. Trimming took 6 bases from V and 7 from J, leaving 12 bases between them. The CDR3 is made up of 12 amino acids. The DNA for the CDR3 is TGTGCCAGCAGGGTGGCCCCGATTGGCTACACCTTC. Amino acids: CASRVAPIGYTF.

The DNA for the CDR3 is TGTGCCAGCCGCAAAGGCGCGGGACTATACACAGATACGCAGTATTTT. Translated: CASRKGAGLYTDTQYF. The J gene is TRBJ2-3, the V gene TRBV7-2; 7 nucleotides match TRBD2. The CDR3 runs to 16 residues. J was trimmed by 2 bases and V by 8 bases; bases with no gene match: 13. The germline CDR1 and CDR2 sequences are SGHTA and FQGNSA.

The gene calls are TRBV29-1 and TRBJ1-2; a possible D gene is TRBD1 (6 bases). This CDR3 comprises 12 residues. In germline, CDR1 is SQVTM, CDR2 ANQGSEA. Deletions cut 2 bases from V and 7 bases from J, with 11 bases between. CDR3 loop: CSVEPGHPGYTF. CDR3 DNA sequence: TGCAGCGTTGAACCGGGACACCCTGGCTACACCTTC.

The chain joins TRBV9 to TRBJ2-1; TRBD2 agrees at 8 bases. In germline, CDR1 is SGDLS, CDR2 YYNGEE. The CDR3 spans 14 residues. The V gene end was trimmed by 2 bases and the J gene end by 7 bases; junction bases not matched to a gene: 5. The CDR3 DNA reads TGTGCCAGCAGCGTCAGGGCGGGGGGTAATGAGCAGTTCTTC. Translated, it gives CASSVRAGGNEQFF.

The CDR3 loop reads CASSQIRQGRETQYF. The DNA of the CDR3 is TGTGCCAGCTCCCAGATTAGACAGGGAAGAGAGACCCAGTACTTC. This rearrangement joins TRBV18 to TRBJ2-5, with 7 bases identical to TRBD1. Germline V CDR1 and CDR2: KGHSH, LQKENI. This CDR3 spans 15 amino acids. The V segment lost 6 bases and the J segment 4 bases; nucleotides outside the gene matches: 11.

The chain couples TRBV3-1 (or the pseudogene TRBV3-2) to TRBJ2-5, with TRBD2 matching over 7 bases. Trimming took 1 base from V and 0 from J; bases not matched to a gene: 2. The CDR3 length is 15 residues. CDR1 is LGHDT and CDR2 is YNNKEL in the germline V gene (reference sequence). CDR3 sequence reads: CASSQGLADQETQYF. The CDR3 DNA sequence: TGTGCCAGCAGCCAAGGGCTAGCGGACCAAGAGACCCAGTACTTC.